This T cell receptor beta chain was captured by sequencing in a study of T cell responses to AZD1222 COVID-19 vaccine listed by TCRdb under 2021. General notes on the study: A total of around 240 trial participants underwent TCR sequencing, of whom 207 had received two doses of AZD1222 and around 25 had received two doses of the MenACWY control vaccine. Enrollment into the trials was organized by age into subgroups of 18-55, 56-69 and 70-plus years, and those subgroups contained approximately 160, 26 and 62 TCR-sequenced participants, respectively.

Taken with the paper, the label for time point translates to: about 28 days (+/-7) after the second vaccine dose. AZD1222 recipients given second doses at about 4 weeks or at about 12 weeks were pooled, since spike-specific TCR depth and breadth were not found to differ between the two schedules. The vaccinee samples were drawn from two UK trials, COV001 and COV002, one of which was a single-blind randomized controlled phase 2/3 trial testing AZD1222 (ChAdOx1 nCoV-19) in healthy adults. For TCRbeta chain sequencing, PBMC samples from trial participants were taken at day 0 and at day 28 after the second dose. The investigation overall reported the following: Conclusions about previously exposed vaccinees are limited, since just 5 or 6 AZD1222 recipients were seropositive for SARS-CoV-2 at baseline. The whole spike protein was spanned by vaccine-associated CD4 TCRs, and dominant responses were seen in regions 160-218 and 743-854. Participants were mostly white British and included more females than males, and it was suggested by the authors that clonal diversity may have been underestimated. No day 14 peak-response samples were available, so repertoires were characterized only after the peak T cell response. Nearly half of unique spike-specific TCRs reportedly recognized epitopes outside regions mutated in the B.1.351 and B.1.1.7 variants. In the small 56-69-year group, the increase in depth fell short of significance, most likely because of low power. After two AZD1222 doses, spike-specific TCR breadth and depth were significantly higher than at day 0 and than in MenACWY recipients.

Based on the germline V gene (reference sequence), the CDR1 and CDR2 sequences are PRHDT and FYEKMQ. V is reduced by 3 bases and J by 4 bases, leaving a spacing of 15 bases between them. From the cysteine through the phenylalanine, the CDR3 covers 15 amino acids. Here the CDR3 DNA is all that survives: 45 bases in frame from base 1. A word on this clone: Its target antigen remains unknown. Base qualities are not provided; no much larger clone lies one nucleotide away.

The CDR3 regions of human TCRbeta chains were analyzed by immunosequencing. Processing in the source paper ran as follows. TCRs in the repertoires were matched against a reference library of SARS-CoV-2-specific TCRs that had been generated with the MIRA antigen-specificity platform. Breadth was defined as the fraction of unique TCRs that were SARS-CoV-2-associated. Depth was defined as the fraction of total T cells that were SARS-CoV-2-associated. Using the MIRA data, each spike-specific TCR was mapped to the spike region that the TCR reacts to and placed in a CD4 or CD8 class. Log10-transformed breadth and depth values were compared by one-way ANOVA with Sidak's multiple comparisons tests. Entries here come from immuneACCESS through TCRdb and include only in-frame sequences with V and J called. Some clones fail to appear in such tables; in the studies checked, an unresolved V gene covers under half of the shortfall, and the cause of the remainder is unknown. The D gene and trimming were derived from the DNA, and the V and J assignments and clone size from that table. Present in this sample are some 83,000 clones, 89% of which were seen just once. The ten most abundant clones make up approximately 5% of the sample.

Sequenced material: peripheral blood, taken 28 days after the second AZD1222 dose. The V and J segments used are TRBV13 and TRBJ1-2, with a tentative D gene TRBD1 over 6 matching bases. The clonotype originates from an adult who received the AZD1222 COVID-19 vaccine. The CDR3 reads CASSFQQGTGYGYTF. Read as DNA, the sequence is TGTGCCAGCAGCTTCCAACAGGGAACGGGCTATGGCTACACCTTC.